The present entry profiles one TCR beta chain with its context. Its antigen remains unidentified. No much larger clone exists at a distance of one base, and base qualities are not known. The sample comes from a study of PD-1 blockade in classical Hodgkin lymphoma (dated by TCRdb to 2020 to 2021). Background for the entire study: Nivolumab dosing was 3 mg/kg intravenously every 2 weeks, continuing until either disease progression or unacceptable toxicity. The study used TCR beta sequencing and CyTOF to define a peripheral blood immune signature of response to PD-1 blockade in classical Hodgkin lymphoma.

Genomic DNA was extracted with the Qiagen DNeasy kit from unsorted PBMCs and from negatively selected CD4+ and CD8+ fractions. Amplification of TCR beta CDR3 regions was done by immunoSEQ multiplex PCR with primers that anneal to V and J segments. A synthetic immune receptor repertoire was used to minimize amplification bias, and any residual bias was removed computationally once sequencing was done. The authors' pipeline ran thus. Repertoire diversity was quantified as the Shannon entropy index using custom Python scripts. Unsorted, CD4+ and CD8+ repertoires were analyzed separately, except for combined analyses in which CD4+ and CD8+ sequences were merged in silico. A clone counted as expanded when the clone's frequency after treatment rose at least 2-fold relative to C1D1, and clones undetected at baseline were given a pseudocount of 0.5. Singleton clones were defined as clones with 0 or 1 copy at C1D1, and non-singleton clones were defined as clones with 2 or more copies. By matching protein sequences in sorted samples from the same patient, clones expanded in unsorted samples were annotated as CD4+, CD8+ or unknown. Wilcoxon tests were applied to paired samples to test diversity changes from C1D1 to C4D1. This is the immuneACCESS table as TCRdb keeps it, with only in-frame sequences that have V and J called. A part of the clones is gone; compared with another copy, unresolved V genes explain less than half, and the rest is unexplained. V, J and clone size were drawn from that table, and D and trimming were deduced from the DNA. This sample comprises about 50,000 clones, around 89% of them detected only once. About 15% of the sample rests with the top ten.

The time point label here, explained by the study, means: cycle 4 day 1 (C4D1), after less than 7 weeks of nivolumab. Every trial patient had relapsed after autologous stem cell transplantation, and cohorts A, B and C differed in prior brentuximab vedotin exposure. The trial cohort was composed of 56 patients with relapsed/refractory classical Hodgkin lymphoma, for whom complete response, partial response or progressive disease was recorded as best overall response. Single-agent nivolumab was administered to trial patients in the multi-cohort phase II CheckMate 205 trial. An independent review committee assessed best overall response by applying the 2007 International Working Group response criteria. Trial PBMCs were collected immediately before nivolumab initiation (C1D1) and during therapy at cycle 2 day 1 and cycle 4 day 1. After peripheral blood was drawn into 8 mL Vacutainer Cell Preparation Tubes, PBMCs were isolated by centrifugation and then cryopreserved.

Including cysteine and phenylalanine, the CDR3 has 14 amino acids. Only CDR3 DNA is held: 42 bases, read in frame from base 1. Trimming at the junction amounts to 1 base on V and 2 bases on J, and the germline ends lie 9 bases apart. CDR1 and CDR2 (MGHRA, YSYEKL) derive from the germline V gene. What the work shows at the level of the full study, not this receptor alone: Patients starting nivolumab less than 1 year after ASCT had lower diversity and were excluded from later analyses to avoid confounding by immune reconstitution. By C4D1, a significant rise was seen in CD4+ TCR diversity but not in CD8+ TCR diversity (p=0.0027 vs p=0.16), and the rise was most apparent among complete responders (p=0.02). Baseline TCR diversity was reported as lower in newly diagnosed patients than in healthy donors, and lower still in relapsed/refractory patients. Trial patients achieving complete response had baseline diversity similar to newly diagnosed patients, whereas partial responders and progressors had significantly lower diversity. The study was limited to a single clinical trial cohort, and causes of repertoire differences, possibly disease activity or prior therapy, remained undefined.

The rearranged segments are TRBV4-1 and TRBJ2-7, with the identity of the D gene unclear. The origin of this receptor is a human donor with classical Hodgkin lymphoma. The sample here was peripheral blood mononuclear cells (PBMCs), taken before the fourth cycle of nivolumab. The DNA reads as follows: TGCGCCAGCAGCCAAGTTAGCCGGACCTACGAGCAGTACTTC. Its translation reads: CASSQVSRTYEQYF.